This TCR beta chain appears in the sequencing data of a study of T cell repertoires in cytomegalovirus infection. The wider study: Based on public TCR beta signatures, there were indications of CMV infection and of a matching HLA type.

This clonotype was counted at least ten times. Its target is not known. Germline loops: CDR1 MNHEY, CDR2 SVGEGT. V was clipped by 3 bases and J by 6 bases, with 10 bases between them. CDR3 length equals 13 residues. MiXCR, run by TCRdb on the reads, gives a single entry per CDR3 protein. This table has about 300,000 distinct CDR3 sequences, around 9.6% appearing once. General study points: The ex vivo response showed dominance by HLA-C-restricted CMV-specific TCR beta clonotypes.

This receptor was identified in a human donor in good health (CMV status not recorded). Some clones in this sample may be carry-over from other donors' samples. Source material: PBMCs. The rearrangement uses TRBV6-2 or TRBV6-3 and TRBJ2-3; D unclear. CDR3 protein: CASSYNLPDTQYF. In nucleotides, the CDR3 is TGTGCCAGCAGTTATAACCTTCCGGATACGCAGTATTTT.